This is a list of T cell receptor beta chains from one sample in a study of control samples from healthy donors and cancer patients. Produced via immunoSEQ multiplex PCR; TCRdb's table is partial and in-frame only. The repertoire holds some 140,000 clones, with roughly 92% as singletons. The sequencing input was blood. The receptors stem from a man between 25 and 39 years old in good health. CDR3s include the opening cysteine and the closing phenylalanine or tryptophan. The order of the fields is J gene, V gene, CDR3 length, CDR3 protein.

>TRBJ1-6|TRBV30|14
CAWSVGGHNSPLHF
>TRBJ2-3|TRBV11-3|14
CASSSLAGRDTQYF
>TRBJ2-1|TRBV7-2|18
CASSSPYDTPGIVDEQFF
>TRBJ1-1|TRBV28|11
CASSRSGGAFF
>TRBJ2-1|TRBV27|15
CASSPLGTQYNEQFF
>TRBJ1-1|TRBV18|13
CASSGGRNTEAFF
>TRBJ2-5|TRBV5-8|15
CASSLSRGGAESQYF
>TRBJ1-6|TRBV28|16
CASSLWDRGSNSPLHF
>TRBJ2-2|TRBV24-1|14
CATSEGVITGELFF
>TRBJ1-4|TRBV9|15
CASSVEGTTNEKLFF
>TRBJ2-5|TRBV6-2/TRBV6-3|13
CASSAQTQETQYF
>TRBJ2-6|TRBV6-1|20
CASSALRAGTGSSGANVLTF
>TRBJ1-2|TRBV7-2|16
CASSLVFGQGNYGYTF
>TRBJ2-5|TRBV2|16
CASSENLRGARETQYF
>TRBJ2-7|TRBV28|15
CASTTSKGLAKEQYF
>TRBJ1-1|TRBV27|13
CASRGGRNTEAFF
>TRBJ1-2|TRBV28|13
CASSYRDLRGYTF
>TRBJ2-7|TRBV7-9|16
CASSLTSGTNSYEQYF
>TRBJ1-5|TRBV20-1|13
CSASFFGNQPQHF
>TRBJ1-4|TRBV5-4|15
CASSQKEGVYEKLFF
>TRBJ1-3|TRBV7-9|15
CASAPPPGSGNTIYF
>TRBJ2-2|TRBV19|15
CASSYGQGASGELFF
>TRBJ1-5|TRBV23-1|11
CASNYVEPQHF
>TRBJ1-1|TRBV24-1|14
CATSARDTNTEAFF
>TRBJ1-6|TRBV28|14
CASSPRRENSPLHF
>TRBJ2-1|TRBV4-2|18
CASSQEGSSGSSYNEQFF
>TRBJ2-3|TRBV18|14
CASSPRETPDTQYF
>TRBJ1-2|TRBV11-2|13
CASSPGQRYGYTF
>TRBJ2-5|TRBV4-1|17
CASSQGLAGVSQETQYF
>TRBJ1-2|TRBV10-3|16
CAISHRQGGAEDGYTF
>TRBJ1-5|TRBV5-6|15
CASSSGLDSNQPQHF
>TRBJ2-7|TRBV2|14
CASRVSGNSYEQYF
>TRBJ1-3|TRBV5-8|15
CASSRGQFSGNTIYF
>TRBJ2-7|TRBV14|13
CASSLAGGYEQYF
>TRBJ1-2|TRBV28|15
CASSLNRGQVYGYTF
>TRBJ2-1|TRBV9|16
CASSGRGTGGRNEQFF
>TRBJ1-1|TRBV5-1|17
CASSSIAQGYGDTEAFF
>TRBJ2-7|TRBV11-2|15
CASSLAQVRVSEQYF
>TRBJ2-1|TRBV6-6|13
CASSWRENNEQFF
>TRBJ2-1|TRBV29-1|12
CSVEGTDSKQFF
>TRBJ2-5|TRBV19|11
CASKVGETQYF
>TRBJ1-6|TRBV6-1|17
CASSERGRQGAGSPLHF
>TRBJ2-1|TRBV11-3|13
CASSSHYLSEQFF
>TRBJ2-3|TRBV6-4|13
CASSSGETDTQYF
>TRBJ2-1|TRBV7-9|17
CASSPPSASGGYNEQFF
>TRBJ2-1|TRBV13|11
CASSLYHEQFF
>TRBJ1-6|TRBV6-5|15
CASRPDRGDNSPLHF
>TRBJ2-5|TRBV19|15
CASSIAAGNQETQYF
>TRBJ2-1|TRBV7-3|14
CASSLAGGADEQFF
>TRBJ1-3|TRBV2|16
CASSRTRVLSGNTIYF
>TRBJ2-7|TRBV28|16
CASSYFWDSSNYEQYF
>TRBJ1-3|TRBV28|16
CASSRPLFVSGNTIYF
>TRBJ2-6|TRBV11-3|15
CASSSRGSGANVLTF
>TRBJ1-2|TRBV28|15
CASSLTGEPNYGYTF
>TRBJ1-4|TRBV24-1|16
CATSAANRGGGEKLFF
>TRBJ2-3|TRBV28|20
CASSPQDFKGRGARRWTQYF
>TRBJ2-5|TRBV23-1|15
CASSPYLDRQETQYF